This T cell receptor (beta chain) is from a study of cytomegalovirus exposure and HLA in healthy donors. Study overall: HLA-typed donors were the source of 90 million or so unique TCRs, which an early data release held. Study findings and constraints: The listing of 150 to 200 TCR beta chains classed them as cytomegalovirus-associated. In an earlier analysis, in 620 or so donors, most V segments appeared productive either ~87% or ~30% of the time. The records held CMV serostatus as the only immune exposure information.

The study ran its PCR with 60 Vbeta and 13 Jbeta primers. Produced via immunoSEQ multiplex PCR; TCRdb's table is partial and in-frame only. This repertoire shows about 100,000 clones, roughly 72% found once; its top ten account for 7.5% to 9%. In regard to this clone: The antigen remains unidentified.

The V segment lost 6 bases and the J segment 4 bases; nucleotides outside the gene matches: 7. Germline V gene lookup returns CDR1 SNHLY and CDR2 FYNNEI. CDR3 length: 15 residues. Specimen: PBMCs. The V call is TRBV2, the J call TRBJ2-3, with 10 bases aligning to TRBD2. This TCR came from a man in his thirties or forties in good health and CMV-seronegative. The CDR3 is CASRNLAGDSDTQYF. In nucleotides, the CDR3 is TGTGCCAGCAGAAACCTAGCGGGAGACTCAGATACGCAGTATTTT.